These 8 T cell receptor beta chains were sequenced from one sample in a study of T cell changes during pregnancy in multiple sclerosis. TCRdb's copy holds only in-frame clones and misses some; the assay was immunoSEQ multiplex PCR. The sample shows about 80,000 clones, about 91% of them seen only once. Specimen: peripheral blood, collected before pregnancy. The receptors originated from a female donor with multiple sclerosis, enrolled in a pregnancy study.

This chain connects TRBV19 to TRBJ1-5; perhaps TRBD1 as D (5 bases). V was pared by 3 bases and J by 5 bases, with 14 bases between. Per the germline V gene, CDR1 is LNHDA and CDR2 is SQIVND (reference sequence). The CDR3 is made up of 15 amino acids. Here the CDR3 DNA reads TGTGCCAGTAGTATCAGGTCAGGGTCGGATCAGCCCCAGCATTTT. Its translation: CASSIRSGSDQPQHF.

This chain connects TRBV5-6 to TRBJ1-2; D remains ambiguous. CDR1 and CDR2 from the germline V gene are SGHDT and YYEEEE. V was pared by 4 bases and J by 3 bases, with 13 bases between. The CDR3 sequence is 14 residues long. The CDR3 region has the DNA TGTGCCAGCAGCCCCACTGACGGAGACTATGGCTACACCTTC. Its translation is CASSPTDGDYGYTF.

This sequence joins TRBV6-5 and TRBJ2-7, with a tentative D call TRBD1 (6 bases). The V gene's germline CDR1 is MNHEY and CDR2 SVGAGI. The V end was cut by 0 bases, the J end by 8 bases, with 14 bases between. The CDR3 consists of 14 residues. The CDR3 region has the DNA TGTGCCAGCAGTTACTCATGGACAGATGATAAGCAGTACTTC. It encodes CASSYSWTDDKQYF.

V gene TRBV7-9 combines with J gene TRBJ1-2; perhaps TRBD1 as D (6 bases). Trimming stripped 6 bases from V and 5 bases from J, with 22 bases between. The germline CDR1 and CDR2 sequences are SEHNR and FQNEAQ (reference sequence). This CDR3 has 16 amino acids. The CDR3 nucleotides are TGTGCCAGCAGTTACTCCAATTTACAGGGACAATATGGCTACACCTTC. Its protein product is CASSYSNLQGQYGYTF.

V usage is TRBV27 and J usage is TRBJ1-6, with TRBD1 as a possible D gene (6 bases). From germline, CDR1 is MNHEY and CDR2 SMNVEV (reference sequence). The CDR3 totals 15 residues. V was shortened by 5 bases and J by 2 bases, with 10 bases between the two germline ends. The DNA of the CDR3 is TGTGCCAGCAGTCAGGGGTTAACCTATAATTCACCCCTCCACTTT. Translated, it gives CASSQGLTYNSPLHF.

The V and J genes are TRBV7-9 and TRBJ2-7; tentative D call: TRBD1 (6 bases). Germline-derived CDR1 and CDR2 are SEHNR and FQNEAQ (reference sequence). The CDR3 has 15 amino acids. Trimming took off 0 bases at V and 3 bases at J, with 12 bases between the two ends. Here the CDR3 reads CASSLATGTVYEQYF. The DNA of the CDR3 is TGTGCCAGCAGCTTAGCAACAGGGACCGTCTACGAGCAGTACTTC.

The table lists this clone with a count of one. This chain uses TRBV4-1 with TRBJ2-2; a weak D match, TRBD1 (6 bases). V was shortened by 3 bases and J by 6 bases, with 11 bases between the two germline ends. The CDR3 is 14 amino acids. From germline, CDR1 is MGHRA and CDR2 YSYEKL. The CDR3 region has the DNA TGCGCCAGCAGCCAGCCGGGACAATCCGGGGAGCTGTTTTTT. Translation: CASSQPGQSGELFF.

The genes are TRBV5-6 and TRBJ1-6; 7 nucleotides line up with TRBD1. Germline CDR1 and CDR2: SGHDT and YYEEEE. CDR3 length: 16 residues. V lost 5 bases and J lost 6; bases outside the gene matches: 11. The CDR3 DNA sequence: TGTGCCAGCAGTCTCTCGAAAGGGGGCGGTAATTCACCCCTCCACTTT. Protein sequence: CASSLSKGGGNSPLHF.